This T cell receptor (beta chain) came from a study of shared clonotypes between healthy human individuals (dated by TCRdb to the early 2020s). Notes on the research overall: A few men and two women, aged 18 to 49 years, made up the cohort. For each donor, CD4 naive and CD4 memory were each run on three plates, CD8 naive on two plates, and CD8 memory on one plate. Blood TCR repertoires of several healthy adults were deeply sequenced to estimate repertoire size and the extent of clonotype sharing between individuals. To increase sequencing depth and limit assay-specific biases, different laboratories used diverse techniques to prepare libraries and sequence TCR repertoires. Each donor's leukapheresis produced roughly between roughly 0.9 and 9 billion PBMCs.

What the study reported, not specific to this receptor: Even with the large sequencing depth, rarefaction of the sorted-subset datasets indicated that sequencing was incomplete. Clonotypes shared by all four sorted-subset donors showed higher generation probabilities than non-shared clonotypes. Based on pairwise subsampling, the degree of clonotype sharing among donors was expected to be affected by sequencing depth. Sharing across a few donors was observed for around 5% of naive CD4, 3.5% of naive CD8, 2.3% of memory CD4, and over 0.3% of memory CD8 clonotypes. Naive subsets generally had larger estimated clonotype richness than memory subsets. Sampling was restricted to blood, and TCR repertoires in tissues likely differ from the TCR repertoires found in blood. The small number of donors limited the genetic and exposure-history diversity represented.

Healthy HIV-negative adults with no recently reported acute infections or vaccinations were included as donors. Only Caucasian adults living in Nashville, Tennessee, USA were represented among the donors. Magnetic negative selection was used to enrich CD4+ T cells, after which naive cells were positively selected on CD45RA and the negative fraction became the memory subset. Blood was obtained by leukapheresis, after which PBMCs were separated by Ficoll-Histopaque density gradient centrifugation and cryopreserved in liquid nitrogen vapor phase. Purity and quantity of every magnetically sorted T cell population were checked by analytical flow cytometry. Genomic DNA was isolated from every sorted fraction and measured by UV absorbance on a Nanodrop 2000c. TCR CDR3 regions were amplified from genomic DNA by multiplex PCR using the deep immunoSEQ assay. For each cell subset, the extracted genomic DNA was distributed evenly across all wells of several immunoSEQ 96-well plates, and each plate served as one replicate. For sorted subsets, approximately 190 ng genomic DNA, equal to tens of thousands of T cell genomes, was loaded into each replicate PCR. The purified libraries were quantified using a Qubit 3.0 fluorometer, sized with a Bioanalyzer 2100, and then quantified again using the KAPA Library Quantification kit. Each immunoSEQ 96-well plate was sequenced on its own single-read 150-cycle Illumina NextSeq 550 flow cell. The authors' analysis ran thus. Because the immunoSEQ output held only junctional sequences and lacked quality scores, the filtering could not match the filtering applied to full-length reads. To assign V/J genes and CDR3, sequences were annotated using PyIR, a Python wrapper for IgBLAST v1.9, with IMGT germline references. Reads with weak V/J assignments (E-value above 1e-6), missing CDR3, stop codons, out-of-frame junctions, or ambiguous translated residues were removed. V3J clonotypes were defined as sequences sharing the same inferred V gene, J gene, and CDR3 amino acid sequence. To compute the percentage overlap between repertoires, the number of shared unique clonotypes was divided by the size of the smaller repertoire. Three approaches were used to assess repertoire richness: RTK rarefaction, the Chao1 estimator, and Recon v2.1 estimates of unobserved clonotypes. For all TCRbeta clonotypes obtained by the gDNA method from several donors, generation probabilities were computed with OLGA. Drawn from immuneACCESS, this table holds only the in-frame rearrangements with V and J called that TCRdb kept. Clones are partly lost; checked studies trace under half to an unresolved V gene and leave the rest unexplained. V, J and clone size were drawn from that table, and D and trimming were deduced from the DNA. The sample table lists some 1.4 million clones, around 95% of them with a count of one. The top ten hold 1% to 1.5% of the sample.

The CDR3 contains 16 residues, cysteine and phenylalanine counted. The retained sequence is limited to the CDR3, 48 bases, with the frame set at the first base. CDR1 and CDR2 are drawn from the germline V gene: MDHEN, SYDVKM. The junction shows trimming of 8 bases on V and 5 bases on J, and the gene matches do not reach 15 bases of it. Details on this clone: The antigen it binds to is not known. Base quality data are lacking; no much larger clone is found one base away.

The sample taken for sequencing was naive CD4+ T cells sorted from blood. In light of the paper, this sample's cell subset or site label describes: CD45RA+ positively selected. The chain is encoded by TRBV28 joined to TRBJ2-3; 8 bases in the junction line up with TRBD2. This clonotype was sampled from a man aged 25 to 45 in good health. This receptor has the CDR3 CASLSRREEGGDTQYF. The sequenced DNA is TGTGCCAGCCTCAGCCGGCGGGAGGAAGGGGGAGATACGCAGTATTTT.